This TCR beta chain was profiled in a study of blood T cell repertoires in COVID-19. Study information: PBMCs, B-cell-depleted T cells, or T cells provided the cDNA or gDNA that made up the material.

Sequencing used immunoSEQ multiplex PCR; TCRdb keeps in-frame clones, though not all of them. The repertoire holds fewer than 400,000 clones, with under 90% as singletons. The CDR3 is made up of 15 amino acids. Germline CDR1 is MNHEY and CDR2 is SVGEGT. The V and J ends lost 4 bases and 3 bases respectively, with 12 bases between them. The rearrangement joins TRBV6-2 or TRBV6-3 to TRBJ2-2, with D tentatively TRBD2 (5 bases). The sequencing sample was made of PBMCs or T cells enriched from blood (not recorded which). The origin of this receptor is a woman in her twenties or thirties who had recovered from COVID-19. CDR3 sequence reads: CASSSGRGYTGELFF. CDR3 nucleotide sequence: TGTGCCAGCAGTTCAGGACGCGGGTACACCGGGGAGCTGTTTTTT.